Sequencing of this T cell receptor beta chain was carried out in a study of cytomegalovirus exposure and HLA in healthy donors. The study's findings and limits: Testing in vitro showed a few CMV-associated chains specific for CMV antigens.

Comments on this clone: The antigen is undetermined.

V was pared by 0 bases and J by 4 bases, with 6 bases between. The germline CDR1 and CDR2 sequences are KGHSH and LQKENI. The CDR3 sequence is 13 residues long. The PCR was carried out with 60 Vbeta primers and 13 Jbeta primers. Assay: immunoSEQ multiplex PCR; the TCRdb copy retains only in-frame clones and omits some. The sample includes some 200,000 clones, around 75% of them seen just once. The receptor's source is a young woman in good health and CMV-seronegative. This rearrangement joins TRBV18 to TRBJ1-2; TRBD1 is a possible D gene (6 bases). Sequencing was performed on PBMCs. CDR3 sequence: CASSPPGAYGYTF. The CDR3 nucleotides are TGTGCCAGCTCACCACCGGGGGCCTATGGCTACACCTTC.